This T cell receptor beta chain was identified in a study of T cells in Graves' hyperthyroidism and ophthalmopathy. Study-wide points: The model foresaw ophthalmopathy a median around 6 months prior to onset.

To note about this clonotype: Antigen: not known.

The CDR3 extends over 16 amino acids. The V and J ends lost 2 bases and 7 bases respectively, with 16 bases between them. CDR1 is SGHNT, CDR2 YYREEE, per germline (reference sequence). Amplified regions were TCR beta CDR3 sequences from RNA transcripts. Primed by the HTBI set, a first-round RT-PCR was run on the TCR CDR3. Each CDR3 protein is one row after TCRdb ran MiXCR on the multiplex PCR reads. Of roughly 500,000 distinct CDR3 sequences detected, around 45% appear once; the ten largest clones hold about 20%. Researchers barred patients who had uncontrolled infection, other autoimmune disease, pregnancy or lactation.

The sequencing input was peripheral blood or thyroid tissue (not recorded which). The V call is TRBV5-4, the J call TRBJ1-6, with a possible D match to TRBD1 (5 bases). The clonotype originates from an adult woman with Graves' disease, either hyperthyroidism or ophthalmopathy (not recorded which). This CDR3 reads CASSLVGGFSNSPLHF. Here the CDR3 DNA reads TGTGCCAGCAGCTTAGTCGGGGGATTCTCAAATTCACCCCTCCACTTT.